This record looks at one T cell receptor (beta chain) sequence and its context. Antigen specificity is unknown. This entry is derived from a study of cytomegalovirus exposure and HLA in healthy donors. Study results and limitations: Under in vitro conditions, a few CMV-associated chains were confirmed as specific for CMV antigens.

Primers: 60 Vbeta forward and 13 Jbeta reverse. Method: immunoSEQ multiplex PCR; TCRdb's copy keeps in-frame clones and lacks some. The sample has about 300,000 clones, 86% seen once; the top ten hold roughly 4%. Germline loops: CDR1 SGHTA, CDR2 FQGNSA. Trimming left V 8 bases short and J 0 bases short, with 10 bases between. There are 13 residues in the CDR3. This chain connects TRBV7-2 to TRBJ1-1, with D possibly matching TRBD1 (6 bases). The clonotype comes from a man aged 35-49 years in good health and CMV-seropositive. Sequenced material: PBMCs. This CDR3 is CASRTDMNTEAFF. Written as DNA, the CDR3 is TGTGCCAGCCGGACAGACATGAACACTGAAGCTTTCTTT.